This T cell receptor (beta chain) came from a study of T cell repertoires in cytomegalovirus infection. Study overall: Recently identified HLA-C-restricted CMV epitopes and well-studied HLA-B-restricted CMV epitopes were used by the study.

About this clonotype: The target antigen is unknown.

Regarding the study as a whole: The study found HLA-C-restricted CMV-specific TCR beta clonotypes dominating the ex vivo response.

The ends were cut back, 4 bases at V and 7 bases at J, with 21 bases in the middle. The length of the CDR3 is 16 residues. Germline CDR1 reads SGHNT; CDR2 reads YYREEE (reference sequence). TCRdb reanalysed the reads using MiXCR and keeps one entry per CDR3 protein. The table shows hundreds of thousands of distinct CDR3 sequences, with approximately 31% occurring only once. The starting material was cultured CD8+ T cells from PBMCs, obtained from culture after CMV antigen stimulation. This receptor was obtained from a human donor in good health (CMV status not recorded). Some clones in this sample may be carry-over from other donors' samples. The chain is built from TRBV5-4 and TRBJ2-1, with D perhaps matching TRBD1 (6 bases). The chain's CDR3 is CASSRGRHRETNEQFF. The CDR3 DNA reads as TGTGCCAGCAGCCGGGGACGACACAGGGAAACTAATGAGCAGTTCTTC.